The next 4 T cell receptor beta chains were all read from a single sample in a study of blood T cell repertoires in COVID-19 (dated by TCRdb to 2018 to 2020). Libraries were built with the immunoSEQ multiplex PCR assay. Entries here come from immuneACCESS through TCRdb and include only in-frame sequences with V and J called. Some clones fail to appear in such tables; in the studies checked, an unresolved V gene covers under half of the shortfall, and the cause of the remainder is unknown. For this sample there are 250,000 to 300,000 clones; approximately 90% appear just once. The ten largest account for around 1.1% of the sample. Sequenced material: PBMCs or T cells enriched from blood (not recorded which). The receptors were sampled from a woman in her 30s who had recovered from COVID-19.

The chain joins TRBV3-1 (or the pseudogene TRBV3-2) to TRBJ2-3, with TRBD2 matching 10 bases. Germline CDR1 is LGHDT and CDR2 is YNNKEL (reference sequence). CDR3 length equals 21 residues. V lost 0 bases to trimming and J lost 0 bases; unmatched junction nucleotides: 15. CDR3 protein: CASSQERSSGRRGFSTDTQYF. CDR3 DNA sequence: TGTGCCAGCAGCCAAGAAAGGTCTAGCGGGAGACGAGGGTTTAGCACAGATACGCAGTATTTT.

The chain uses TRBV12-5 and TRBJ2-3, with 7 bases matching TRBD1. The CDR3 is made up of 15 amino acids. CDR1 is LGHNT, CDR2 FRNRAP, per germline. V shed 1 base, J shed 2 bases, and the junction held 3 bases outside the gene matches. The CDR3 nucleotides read TGTGCTAGTGGTTTGGGGCAGGGGGTCACAGATACGCAGTATTTT. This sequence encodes CASGLGQGVTDTQYF.

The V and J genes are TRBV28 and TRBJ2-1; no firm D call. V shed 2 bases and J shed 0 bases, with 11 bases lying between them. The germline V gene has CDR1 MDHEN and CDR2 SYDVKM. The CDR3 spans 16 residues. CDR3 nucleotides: TGTGCCAGCAGTTTAAAGTCGGGTAGCTCCTACAATGAGCAGTTCTTC. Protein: CASSLKSGSSYNEQFF.

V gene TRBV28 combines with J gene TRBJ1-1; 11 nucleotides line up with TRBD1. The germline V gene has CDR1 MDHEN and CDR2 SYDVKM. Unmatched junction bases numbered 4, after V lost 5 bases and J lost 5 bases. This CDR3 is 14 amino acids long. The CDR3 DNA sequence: TGTGCCAGCAGTGCCGGACAGGGGGCGACTGAAGCTTTCTTT. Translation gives CASSAGQGATEAFF.